This T cell receptor (beta chain) was recovered during a study of CD8+ T cells in alopecia areata. Overall study results and limits: Sequences from scalp samples also cover resident alphabeta T cells of normal skin. Among patients, TCR sharing was less clear than in mice, a difference possibly due in part to HLA diversity in the patient population.

This clone turned up a few times. Its antigen remains unidentified. The genes are named according to mouse. Sequencing ends 4 residues short of the CDR3 end; the germline J gene provides the rest. The CDR3 is 12 residues long. Germline values: CDR1 MSHET, CDR2 SYDVDS. The sample's time point: mouse skin 6 weeks after grafting, around onset of hair loss. Once RNA had been extracted, it was reverse transcribed into cDNA to act as the sequencing template. Assay: immunoSEQ multiplex PCR; the TCRdb copy retains only in-frame clones and omits some. Listed for the sample are 4,500 to 7,000 clones, none seen a single time.

The sequence was obtained from a C3H/HeJ mouse with alopecia areata. Strain haplotype (MHC): H2-k. This specimen was skin, taken at week 6. V gene TRBV29 combines with J gene TRBJ2-7; 9 bases map to TRBD1. The sequenced part of the CDR3 DNA is TGTGCTAGCATGACAGGGGGGTAT. Translating gives CASMTGGY. The whole CDR3 sequence is CASMTGGYEQYF.